Each of the 11 T cell receptor beta chains below was sequenced from the same sample in a study of technical replicates of blood from several donors (dated by TCRdb to the late 2010s). The library was produced with the immunoSEQ multiplex PCR assay. In its TCRdb copy, this immuneACCESS table keeps in-frame sequences only and misses some clones. Where compared with another copy, unresolved V genes explain less than half of these, and the others have no known cause. Present in this sample are 60,000 to 75,000 clones, 87% of which were seen just once. The leading ten clones occupy approximately 4.7% of the sample. Sequences were obtained from PBMCs. The receptors were sampled from a human donor in good health. Some clones in this sample may be carry-over from other donors' samples.

This clone was recorded a few times. This chain uses TRBV7-9 with TRBJ2-5, with D tentatively TRBD2 (5 bases). The germline V gene encodes CDR1 SEHNR and CDR2 FQNEAQ (reference sequence). CDR3 length: 15 amino acids. Trimming took off 4 bases at V and 4 bases at J, with 16 bases between the two ends. The CDR3, as DNA: TGTGCCAGCAGCTCCATCCGGGATGGAGGAGAGACCCAGTACTTC. This encodes CASSSIRDGGETQYF.

Many counts were recorded for this clone. V gene TRBV7-8 combines with J gene TRBJ2-7; TRBD1 is a possible D gene (5 bases). The germline gives CDR1 SGHVS, CDR2 FQNEAQ. The CDR3 has 15 amino acids. Trimming pared 4 bases from V and 3 bases from J, leaving 16 bases between. CDR3 bases: TGTGCCAGCAGCTCCCCCTGGGGCAGCCACTACGAGCAGTACTTC. It translates to CASSSPWGSHYEQYF.

The J gene is TRBJ2-2, the V gene TRBV12-5, with TRBD2 matching 9 bases. CDR3 length: 15 residues. The V and J ends lost 5 bases and 9 bases, in that order; junction bases with no gene match: 10. Germline assignment: CDR1 LGHNT and CDR2 FRNRAP. This chain's CDR3 is CASGDPGLASRELFF. As DNA, the CDR3 is TGTGCTAGTGGTGACCCGGGACTAGCAAGCCGGGAGCTGTTTTTT.

The CDR3, as DNA: TGTGCCAGCAGTGACGGGACTAGCGGCGGTGAGCAGTTCTTC. Residues: CASSDGTSGGEQFF. The V and J genes are TRBV6-4 and TRBJ2-1; 11 positions agree with TRBD2. From germline, CDR1 is MRHNA and CDR2 SNTAGT. The ends lost 2 bases at V and 9 bases at J; junction bases unmatched: 3. CDR3 length: 14 amino acids.

This chain links TRBV28 with TRBJ2-3, with TRBD1 identical over 8 bases. V lost 3 bases, J lost 3 bases, and 5 bases stayed unmatched. The CDR3 is 15 residues long. Germline V gene sequence: CDR1 MDHEN, CDR2 SYDVKM. This CDR3 is CASSLYRGVTDTQYF. CDR3 DNA sequence: TGTGCCAGCAGTTTGTACAGGGGGGTAACAGATACGCAGTATTTT.

Only a few counts were recorded for this clone. The V call is TRBV7-9, the J call TRBJ2-1, with D possibly matching TRBD1 (6 bases). CDR1 and CDR2 from the germline V gene are SEHNR and FQNEAQ (reference sequence). The CDR3 length is 17 residues. V was trimmed by 5 bases and J by 2 bases, leaving 19 bases between them. The DNA of the CDR3 is TGTGCCAGCAGCCCGCGGACAGTCCGTCGGACCTACAATGAGCAGTTCTTC. Translated: CASSPRTVRRTYNEQFF.

The rearrangement links TRBV7-3 to TRBJ2-1, with 11 bases fitting TRBD2. With 5 bases clipped from V and 6 bases from J, the junction kept 9 bases outside the gene matches. Germline V gene data show CDR1 as SGHTA and CDR2 as FQGTGA. The CDR3 is made up of 16 amino acids. The CDR3 spells CASSTSGTSGLNEQFF. The CDR3 DNA reads TGTGCCAGCAGCACCTCCGGGACTAGCGGCCTCAATGAGCAGTTCTTC.

The rearrangement joins TRBV7-9 to TRBJ2-3; 8 bases line up with TRBD1. From germline, CDR1 is SEHNR and CDR2 FQNEAQ (reference sequence). Losses at the gene ends were 1 base for V and 1 base for J; bases not matched to a gene: 1. CDR3 length equals 15 residues. CDR3 residues: CASSLEQGGTDTQYF. The CDR3 nucleotides read TGTGCCAGCAGCTTAGAACAGGGGGGCACAGATACGCAGTATTTT. The variable domain in full, with the rest retrieved from reference TRBV7-9 and TRBJ2-3, is DTGVSQNPRHKITKRGQNVTFRCDPISEHNRLYWYRQTLGQGPEFLTYFQNEAQLEKSRLLSDRFSAERPKGSFSTLEIQRTEQGDSAMYLCASSLEQGGTDTQYFGPGTRLTVL.

The chain uses TRBV10-3 and TRBJ1-2, with a weak D call TRBD1 (6 bases). With 6 bases removed from V and 1 base from J, the gap between germline ends came to 12 bases. This CDR3 has 14 residues. CDR1 ENHRY and CDR2 SYGVKD come from the germline V gene. The CDR3, as DNA: TGTGCCATCAGCCGACAGGAGCTTAACTATGGCTACACCTTC. This codes for CAISRQELNYGYTF.

This chain connects TRBV2 to TRBJ1-1; D unclear. The CDR3 is made up of 13 amino acids. Germline CDR1 SNHLY, CDR2 FYNNEI. Trimming took off 7 bases at V and 5 bases at J, with 14 bases between the two ends. CDR3 bases: TGTGCCAGCAAGTTGGGGAGGGATACTGAAGCTTTCTTT. This translates into CASKLGRDTEAFF.

The chain links TRBV7-8 to TRBJ2-7; a weak D match, TRBD1 (6 bases). CDR1 SGHVS and CDR2 FQNEAQ come from the germline V gene. The CDR3 is 14 amino acids. V lost 8 bases and J 4 bases, leaving 18 bases between the germline ends. The CDR3: CASLPRGDSYEQYF. The CDR3 bases are TGTGCCAGCCTCCCCAGGGGTGACAGTTACGAGCAGTACTTC.